The 16 T cell receptor beta chains below were found in one sample sequenced in a study of blood T cell repertoires in COVID-19. Assay: immunoSEQ multiplex PCR; the TCRdb copy retains only in-frame clones and omits some. The sample contains approximately 24,000 clones, about nine tenths of which appear only once. The sample was peripheral blood. The receptors were gathered from an older woman with active COVID-19.

V is TRBV11-3 and J is TRBJ1-3; 7 nucleotides align to TRBD1. The CDR3 has 14 amino acids. Germline V gene lookup returns CDR1 SGHNT and CDR2 YENEEA. V dropped 5 bases and J dropped 3; count of bases not matched to a gene: 4. This CDR3 reads CASSPNRGGNTIYF. Written as DNA, the CDR3 is TGTGCCAGCAGCCCGAACAGGGGTGGAAACACCATATATTTT.

This chain links TRBV7-3 with TRBJ2-6; 8 bases are a match to TRBD1. Germline-derived CDR1 and CDR2 are SGHTA and FQGTGA. The length of the CDR3 is 18 residues. V shed 5 bases and J 2 bases; nucleotides not matched to a gene: 11. CDR3 sequence: CASSPQGAWVPGANVLTF. The CDR3 DNA reads as TGTGCCAGCAGCCCCCAGGGGGCGTGGGTCCCTGGGGCCAACGTCCTGACTTTC.

The chain joins TRBV7-8 to TRBJ1-2, with D perhaps TRBD1 (5 bases). Germline assignment: CDR1 SGHVS and CDR2 FQNEAQ. There are 16 residues in the CDR3. Trimming took off 1 base at V and 1 base at J, with 13 bases between the two ends. The DNA of the CDR3 is TGTGCCAGCAGCTTAGTGGCGGGACCGAATAACTATGGCTACACCTTC. Protein product: CASSLVAGPNNYGYTF.

This clone showed up just once. The rearrangement joins TRBV5-7 to TRBJ2-7, with 10 bases aligning to TRBD1. TRBV5-7 has ORF status, its function being uncertain. Trimming at V came to 4 bases and at J to 1 base, leaving 14 bases not matched to a gene. CDR3 length: 18 amino acids. The DNA of the CDR3 is TGTGCCAGCAGCCGCGTCCCGGGACAGGGGCCCTTATCCTACGAGCAGTACTTC. This codes for CASSRVPGQGPLSYEQYF.

This clone came up once. The chain uses TRBV12-2 and TRBJ2-3; TRBD1 reflects the table's D call only, with no check against the DNA. TRBV12-2 is marked as a pseudogene. The CDR3 runs 20 residues. The CDR3 here is CAYNVGPHTRHPLYTDTQYF. CDR3 DNA: TGTGCATATAACGTGGGGCCACACACCCGACACCCTCTATACACAGATACGCAGTATTTT.

The chain recombines TRBV5-5 with TRBJ2-2; TRBD1 matches 9 bases. J lost 7 bases, V lost 4 bases, and 11 bases had no gene match. This CDR3 has 16 amino acids. The germline V gene has CDR1 SGHKS and CDR2 YYEKEE (reference sequence). In DNA form, the CDR3 reads TGTGCCAGCAGCCTCGAACCGGGACAGGGCGTCGGGGAGCTGTTTTTT. Translated, it gives CASSLEPGQGVGELFF.

The chain employs TRBV27 and TRBJ2-3, with 10 bases lining up with TRBD2. The CDR3 consists of 15 residues. V dropped 6 bases and J dropped 2; count of bases not matched to a gene: 5. Germline V CDR1 and CDR2: MNHEY, SMNVEV (reference sequence). The CDR3 DNA sequence: TGTGCCAGCAGCGATACTAGCGGGGTCACAGATACGCAGTATTTT. Its translation: CASSDTSGVTDTQYF.

This chain connects TRBV7-9 to TRBJ2-5; 7 bases are shared with TRBD2. Germline CDR1 and CDR2: SEHNR and FQNEAQ (reference sequence). CDR3 length: 13 amino acids. The V and J ends lost 5 bases and 5 bases, in that order; junction bases with no gene match: 5. CDR3 sequence: CASSRTSVETQYF. CDR3 DNA: TGTGCCAGCAGCCGGACTAGTGTTGAGACCCAGTACTTC.

V and J are TRBV19 and TRBJ1-5; 7 bases fit TRBD1. CDR3 length equals 14 residues. Germline lookup yields CDR1 LNHDA and CDR2 SQIVND (reference sequence). Trimming at V came to 5 bases and at J to 7 bases, leaving 8 bases not matched to a gene. The CDR3 here is CASSRGGGRQPQHF. The DNA of the CDR3 is TGTGCCAGTAGTCGAGGGGGCGGCCGGCAGCCCCAGCATTTT.

This chain joins TRBV14 and TRBJ2-1; 15 bases agree with TRBD2. V lost 4 bases, J lost 7 bases, and 8 bases stayed unmatched. The CDR3 covers 17 residues. Germline V gene sequence: CDR1 SGHDN, CDR2 FVKESK. Here the CDR3 reads CASSPFGLAGGTNEQFF. CDR3 bases: TGTGCCAGCAGCCCCTTCGGACTAGCGGGGGGGACTAATGAGCAGTTCTTC.

This clone is a singleton in its sample. The chain joins TRBV7-2 to TRBJ1-2; 7 bases align to TRBD1. The ends lost 5 bases at V and 6 bases at J; junction bases unmatched: 6. In germline, CDR1 is SGHTA, CDR2 FQGNSA. This CDR3 contains 13 residues. The CDR3 DNA sequence: TGTGCCAGCAGCCTAAGACAGGGCGATGGCTACACCTTC. Translated, it gives CASSLRQGDGYTF.

The rearrangement uses TRBV7-3 and TRBJ2-3; D not certain. Trimming shortened V by 6 bases and J by 5 bases, and 12 bases separated the two germline ends. CDR3 size: 13 residues. Germline V lookup: CDR1 SGHTA, CDR2 FQGTGA. The DNA of the CDR3 is TGTGCCAGCAGGCTCTCAGTTGGAGATACGCAGTATTTT. Encoded protein: CASRLSVGDTQYF.

This clone occurred once. The chain recombines TRBV9 with TRBJ2-7; possibly TRBD1 for D (6 bases). Germline loops: CDR1 SGDLS, CDR2 YYNGEE. The CDR3 extends over 12 amino acids. V was cut by 2 bases and J by 5 bases, with 8 bases left in between. CDR3 DNA: TGTGCCAGCAGCGTTCAGGGGAACGAGCAGTACTTC. Protein: CASSVQGNEQYF.

The chain combines TRBV6-2 or TRBV6-3 with TRBJ2-7; D call uncertain. The germline V gene encodes CDR1 MNHEY and CDR2 SVGEGT. Trimming stripped 0 bases from V and 0 bases from J, with 3 bases between. The CDR3 extends over 13 amino acids. CDR3 sequence reads: CASSYSHSYEQYF. CDR3 coding DNA: TGTGCCAGCAGTTACTCCCACTCCTACGAGCAGTACTTC.

The J gene is TRBJ2-3, the V gene TRBV4-1; 10 positions agree with TRBD2. The CDR3 extends over 17 amino acids. V was clipped by 5 bases and J by 5 bases; unmatched bases: 13. CDR1 and CDR2 (germline): MGHRA, YSYEKL. CDR3 nucleotides: TGCGCCAGCAGCGAGTCCCTTCTAGCGGGGGCAGGAGATACGCAGTATTTT. Amino acids: CASSESLLAGAGDTQYF.

The J gene is TRBJ2-1, the V gene TRBV6-1; TRBD1 matches at 7 bases. The germline V gene encodes CDR1 MNHNS and CDR2 SASEGT. V was clipped by 6 bases and J by 5 bases; unmatched bases: 7. This CDR3 spans 14 amino acids. CDR3 coding DNA: TGTGCCAGCAGGTCGGGACAGAAGGACAATGAGCAGTTCTTC. It translates to CASRSGQKDNEQFF.